This T cell receptor (beta chain) derives from a study of CDR3 diversity in severe acne (dated by TCRdb to between 2019 and 2020). The germline V gene encodes CDR1 ENHRY and CDR2 SYGVKD. The CDR3 has 14 amino acids, counting the end cysteine and phenylalanine. Left in the record is the CDR3 DNA by itself, 42 bases read in frame from the first base. The junction shows trimming of 2 bases on V and 1 base on J, plus 6 bases between the germline ends. Library generation was performed with PCR. Instrument on record: Illumina HiSeq 2000. TCRdb reworked the public reads: Q25 trimming with fastp, MiXCR clone assembly, productive beta chains retained. Merged by CDR3 protein, the rows form single entries marked with the most common genes and DNA. This sample has 65,000 to 95,000 distinct CDR3 sequences in its table, and 50% to 65% of those were observed once. The biggest ten clones account for roughly an eighth of the sample.

This clonotype was detected ten times or more. There is no known antigen for this receptor. No much larger clone exists at a distance of one base, and base qualities are not known. Sequenced material: blood. The receptor was derived from a male donor in good health, without acne. Recombination joined TRBV10-3 with TRBJ1-3, and possibly TRBD1, on 5 matching bases. Here is the DNA: TGTGCCATCAGTGAGGAGGGGTCTGGAAACACCATATATTTT. This gives the protein CAISEEGSGNTIYF.